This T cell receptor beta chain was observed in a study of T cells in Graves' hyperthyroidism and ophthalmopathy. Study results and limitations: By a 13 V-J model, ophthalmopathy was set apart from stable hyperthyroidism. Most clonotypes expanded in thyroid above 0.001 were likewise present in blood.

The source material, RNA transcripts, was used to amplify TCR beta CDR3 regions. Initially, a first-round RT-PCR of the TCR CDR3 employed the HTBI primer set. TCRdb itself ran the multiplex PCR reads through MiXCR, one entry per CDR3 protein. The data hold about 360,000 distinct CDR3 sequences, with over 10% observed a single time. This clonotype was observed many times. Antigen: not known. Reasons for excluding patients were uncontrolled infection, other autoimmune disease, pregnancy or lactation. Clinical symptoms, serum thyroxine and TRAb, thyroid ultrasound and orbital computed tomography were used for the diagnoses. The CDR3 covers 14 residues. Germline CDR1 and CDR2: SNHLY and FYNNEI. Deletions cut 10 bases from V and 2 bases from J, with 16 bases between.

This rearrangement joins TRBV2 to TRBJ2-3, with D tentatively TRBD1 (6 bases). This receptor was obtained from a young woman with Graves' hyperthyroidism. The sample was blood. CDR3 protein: CATRGQSYTDTQYF. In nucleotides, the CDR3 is TGTGCCACGCGCGGACAGTCTTACACAGATACGCAGTATTTT.